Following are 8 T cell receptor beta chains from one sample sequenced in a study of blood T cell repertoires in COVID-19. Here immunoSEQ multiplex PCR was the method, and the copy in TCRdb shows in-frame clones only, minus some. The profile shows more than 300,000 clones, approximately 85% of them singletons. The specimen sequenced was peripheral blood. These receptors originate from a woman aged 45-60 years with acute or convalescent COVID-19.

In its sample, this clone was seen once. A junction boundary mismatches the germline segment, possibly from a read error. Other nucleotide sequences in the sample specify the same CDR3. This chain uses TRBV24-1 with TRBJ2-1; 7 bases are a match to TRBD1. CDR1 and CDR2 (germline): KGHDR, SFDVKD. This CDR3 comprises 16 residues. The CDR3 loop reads CATSDPGTAGYNEQFF. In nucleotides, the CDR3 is TGTGCTACCAGTGATCCGGGGACAGCAGGATACAATGAGCAGTTCTTC.

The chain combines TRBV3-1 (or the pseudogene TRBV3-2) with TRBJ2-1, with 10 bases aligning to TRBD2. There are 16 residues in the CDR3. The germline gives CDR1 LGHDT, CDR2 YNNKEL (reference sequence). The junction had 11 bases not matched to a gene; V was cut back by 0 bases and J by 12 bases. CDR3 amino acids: CASSQDMVAGGMRQFF. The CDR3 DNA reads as TGTGCCAGCAGCCAAGATATGGTAGCGGGAGGTATGCGGCAGTTCTTC.

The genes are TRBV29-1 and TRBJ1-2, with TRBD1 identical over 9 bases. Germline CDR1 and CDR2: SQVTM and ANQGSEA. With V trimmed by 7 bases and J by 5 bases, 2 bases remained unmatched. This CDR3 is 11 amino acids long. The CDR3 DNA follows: TGCAGCGGGGGACAGGGTTATGGCTACACCTTC. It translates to CSGGQGYGYTF.

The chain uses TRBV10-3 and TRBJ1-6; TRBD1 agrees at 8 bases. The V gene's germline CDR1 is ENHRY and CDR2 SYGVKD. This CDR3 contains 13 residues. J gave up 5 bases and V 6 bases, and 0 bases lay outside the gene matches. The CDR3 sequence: CAIRGQDNSPLHF. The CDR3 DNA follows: TGTGCCATCAGGGGACAGGATAATTCACCCCTCCACTTT.

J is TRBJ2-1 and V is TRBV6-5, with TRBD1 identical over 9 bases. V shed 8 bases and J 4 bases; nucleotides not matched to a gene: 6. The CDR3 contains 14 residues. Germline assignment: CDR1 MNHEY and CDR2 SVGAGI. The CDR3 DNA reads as TGTGCCAGCTCGTTTGGGACAGGGTACAATGAGCAGTTCTTC. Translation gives CASSFGTGYNEQFF.

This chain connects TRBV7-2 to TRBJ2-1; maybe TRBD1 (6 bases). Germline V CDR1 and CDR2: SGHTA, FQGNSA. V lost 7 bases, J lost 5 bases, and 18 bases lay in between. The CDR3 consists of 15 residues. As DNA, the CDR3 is TGTGCCAGCACGGCAGGTCCAGGGGTTAACAATGAGCAGTTCTTC. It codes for CASTAGPGVNNEQFF.

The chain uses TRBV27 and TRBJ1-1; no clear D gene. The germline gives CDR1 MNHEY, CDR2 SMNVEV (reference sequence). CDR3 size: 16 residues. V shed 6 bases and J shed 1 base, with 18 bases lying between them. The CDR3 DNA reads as TGTGCCAGCAGCCTCCGTCCCCCACACAGGAACACTGAAGCTTTCTTT. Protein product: CASSLRPPHRNTEAFF.

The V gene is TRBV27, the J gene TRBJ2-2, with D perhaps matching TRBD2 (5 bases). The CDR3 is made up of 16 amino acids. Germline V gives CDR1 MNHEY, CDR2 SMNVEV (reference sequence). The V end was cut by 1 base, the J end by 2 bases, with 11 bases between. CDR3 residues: CASSLWAGLNTGELFF. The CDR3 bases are TGTGCCAGCAGTTTATGGGCGGGCCTAAACACCGGGGAGCTGTTTTTT.